A selection of T cell receptor beta chains follows, all from one sample in a study of CD4 T cells in relation to SARS-CoV-2 and coronaviruses. These receptors' targets are unknown. Some clones are missing from TCRdb's copy, which holds only in-frame ones; the method was immunoSEQ multiplex PCR. Seen here are around 11,000 clones, approximately 69% observed once, and the top ten hold more than 15%. Specimen: CD4+ T cells from PBMCs, cultured in vitro. Source of these receptors: a human donor in good health. The CDR3 runs from the conserved cysteine through the conserved F or W. The order of the fields is clone size, D gene, V gene, J gene, CDR3 protein, CDR3 DNA. The D gene is left open where the match is weak. Size is stated for part of the rows, as once, few or many counts, or as a class when the clone is expanded.

abundance: -
d_gene: -
v_gene: TRBV18
j_gene: TRBJ1-2
CDR3aa: CASSPEQGYGYTF
CDR3nt: TGTGCCAGCTCACCCGAACAGGGATATGGCTACACCTTC

abundance: -
d_gene: -
v_gene: TRBV20-1
j_gene: TRBJ2-7
CDR3aa: CSVRILYEQYF
CDR3nt: TGCAGTGTCCGGATCCTCTACGAGCAGTACTTC

abundance: -
d_gene: TRBD2
v_gene: TRBV9
j_gene: TRBJ2-1
CDR3aa: CASSDTGTSGSYEQFF
CDR3nt: TGTGCCAGCAGCGATACCGGGACTAGCGGGAGCTATGAGCAGTTCTTC

abundance: -
d_gene: TRBD1
v_gene: TRBV7-2
j_gene: TRBJ1-2
CDR3aa: CASSPIGQAYGYTF
CDR3nt: TGTGCCAGCAGCCCGATAGGACAGGCCTATGGCTACACCTTC

abundance: -
d_gene: -
v_gene: TRBV27
j_gene: TRBJ2-7
CDR3aa: CASSLRAGVTSYEQYF
CDR3nt: TGTGCCAGCAGTTTACGTGCAGGGGTAACTTCCTACGAGCAGTACTTC

abundance: -
d_gene: -
v_gene: TRBV9
j_gene: TRBJ2-3
CDR3aa: CASSVAGTTDTQYF
CDR3nt: TGTGCCAGCAGCGTAGCGGGGACCACAGATACGCAGTATTTT

abundance: -
d_gene: -
v_gene: TRBV3-1/TRBV3-2
j_gene: TRBJ2-3
CDR3aa: CASSWGEDTQYF
CDR3nt: TGTGCCAGCAGCTGGGGTGAAGATACGCAGTATTTT

abundance: -
d_gene: -
v_gene: TRBV6-2/TRBV6-3
j_gene: TRBJ1-5
CDR3aa: CASSSPGGGASQPQHF
CDR3nt: TGTGCCAGCAGTTCCCCCGGGGGGGGCGCGAGTCAGCCCCAGCATTTT

abundance: -
d_gene: -
v_gene: TRBV14
j_gene: TRBJ1-1
CDR3aa: CASSPRTYWTEAFF
CDR3nt: TGTGCCAGCAGCCCTAGGACGTATTGGACTGAAGCTTTCTTT

abundance: -
d_gene: -
v_gene: TRBV3-1/TRBV3-2
j_gene: TRBJ2-1
CDR3aa: CASSQGSGNIANEQFF
CDR3nt: TGTGCCAGCAGCCAAGGTTCAGGGAACATTGCCAATGAGCAGTTCTTC

abundance: -
d_gene: -
v_gene: TRBV5-1
j_gene: TRBJ2-3
CDR3aa: CASSFSDGADTQYF
CDR3nt: TGCGCCAGCAGCTTTTCGGACGGGGCGGATACGCAGTATTTT

abundance: once
d_gene: TRBD1
v_gene: TRBV5-1
j_gene: TRBJ2-1
CDR3aa: CASSLQGVDEQFF
CDR3nt: TGCGCCAGCAGCTTGCAGGGGGTGGATGAGCAGTTCTTC

abundance: -
d_gene: TRBD1
v_gene: TRBV11-2
j_gene: TRBJ2-5
CDR3aa: CASSPGGATEETQYF
CDR3nt: TGTGCCAGCAGCCCAGGGGGCGCGACGGAGGAGACCCAGTACTTC

abundance: -
d_gene: -
v_gene: TRBV7-3
j_gene: TRBJ2-3
CDR3aa: CASSLSRTDTQYF
CDR3nt: TGTGCCAGCAGCTTAAGCCGCACAGATACGCAGTATTTT

abundance: -
d_gene: TRBD2
v_gene: TRBV7-2
j_gene: TRBJ2-7
CDR3aa: CASSLAGLAGGEQYF
CDR3nt: TGTGCCAGCAGCTTAGCAGGACTAGCGGGAGGCGAGCAGTACTTC

abundance: -
d_gene: TRBD2
v_gene: TRBV2
j_gene: TRBJ2-1
CDR3aa: CASREIAGTSLKRQFF
CDR3nt: TGTGCCAGCAGAGAGATAGCCGGGACTAGCCTAAAGAGGCAGTTCTTC

abundance: -
d_gene: -
v_gene: TRBV19
j_gene: TRBJ2-5
CDR3aa: CASSMFWRGEPGGGETQYF
CDR3nt: TGTGCCAGTAGTATGTTTTGGAGGGGGGAGCCCGGAGGGGGAGAGACCCAGTACTTC

abundance: -
d_gene: TRBD1
v_gene: TRBV19
j_gene: TRBJ2-7
CDR3aa: CASSIRGQGPYEQYF
CDR3nt: TGTGCCAGTAGTATTCGGGGACAGGGTCCCTACGAGCAGTACTTC

abundance: -
d_gene: TRBD1
v_gene: TRBV3-1/TRBV3-2
j_gene: TRBJ1-1
CDR3aa: CASSPRQGNTEAFF
CDR3nt: TGTGCCAGCAGCCCTCGACAGGGGAACACTGAAGCTTTCTTT

abundance: few
d_gene: -
v_gene: TRBV30
j_gene: TRBJ2-1
CDR3aa: CAWSVRERQFF
CDR3nt: TGTGCCTGGAGTGTACGGGAGCGACAGTTCTTC

abundance: -
d_gene: -
v_gene: TRBV19
j_gene: TRBJ1-4
CDR3aa: CATGWVGEKLFF
CDR3nt: TGTGCCACAGGATGGGTTGGTGAAAAACTGTTTTTT

abundance: once
d_gene: -
v_gene: TRBV2
j_gene: TRBJ2-7
CDR3aa: CASSEGNSYEQYF
CDR3nt: TGTGCCAGCAGTGAGGGTAATTCCTACGAGCAGTACTTC

abundance: -
d_gene: TRBD2
v_gene: TRBV4-1
j_gene: TRBJ2-5
CDR3aa: CASSQGSSGGRSQYF
CDR3nt: TGCGCCAGCAGCCAAGGTTCCAGCGGGGGCCGGAGCCAGTACTTC

abundance: -
d_gene: -
v_gene: TRBV7-5
j_gene: TRBJ2-1
CDR3aa: CARSTTGTEGDEQFF
CDR3nt: TGTGCCAGAAGCACCACCGGGACAGAGGGCGATGAGCAGTTCTTC

abundance: few
d_gene: TRBD1
v_gene: TRBV6-2/TRBV6-3
j_gene: TRBJ1-1
CDR3aa: CASSYFRGLNTEAFF
CDR3nt: TGTGCCAGCAGTTATTTTAGGGGGCTGAACACTGAAGCTTTCTTT

abundance: -
d_gene: TRBD2
v_gene: TRBV2
j_gene: TRBJ2-5
CDR3aa: CASSGGLAGYQETQYF
CDR3nt: TGTGCCAGCAGTGGGGGACTAGCGGGTTACCAAGAGACCCAGTACTTC